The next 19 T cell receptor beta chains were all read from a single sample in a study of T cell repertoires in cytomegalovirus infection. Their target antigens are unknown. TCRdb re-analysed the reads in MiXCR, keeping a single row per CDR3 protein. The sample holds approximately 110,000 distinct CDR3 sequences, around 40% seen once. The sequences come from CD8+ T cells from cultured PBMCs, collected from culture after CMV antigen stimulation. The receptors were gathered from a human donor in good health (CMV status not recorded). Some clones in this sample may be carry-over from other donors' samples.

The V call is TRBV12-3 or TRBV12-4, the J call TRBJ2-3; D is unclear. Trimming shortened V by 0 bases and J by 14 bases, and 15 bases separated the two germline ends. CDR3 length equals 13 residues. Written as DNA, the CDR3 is TGTGCCAGCAGTTTAGCGACGTTAGGGCGGTGGTATTTT. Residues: CASSLATLGRWYF.

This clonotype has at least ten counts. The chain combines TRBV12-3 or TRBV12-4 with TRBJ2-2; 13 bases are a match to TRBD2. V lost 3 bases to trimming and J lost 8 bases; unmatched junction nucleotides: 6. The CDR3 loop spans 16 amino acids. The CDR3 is CASSFGLAGDRGELFF. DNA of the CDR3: TGTGCCAGCAGTTTCGGACTAGCGGGGGACCGGGGGGAGCTGTTTTTT.

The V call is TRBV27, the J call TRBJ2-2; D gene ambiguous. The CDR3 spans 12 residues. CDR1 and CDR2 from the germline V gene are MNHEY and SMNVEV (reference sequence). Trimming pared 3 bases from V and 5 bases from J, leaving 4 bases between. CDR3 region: CASSFWTGELFF. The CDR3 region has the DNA TGTGCCAGCAGTTTTTGGACCGGGGAGCTGTTTTTT.

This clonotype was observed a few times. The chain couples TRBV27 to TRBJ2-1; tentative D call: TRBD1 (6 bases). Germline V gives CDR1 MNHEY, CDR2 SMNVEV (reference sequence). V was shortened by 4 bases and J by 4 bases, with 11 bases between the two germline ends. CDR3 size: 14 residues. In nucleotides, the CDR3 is TGTGCCAGCAGTTCATCAGGGGTGTACAATGAGCAGTTCTTC. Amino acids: CASSSSGVYNEQFF.

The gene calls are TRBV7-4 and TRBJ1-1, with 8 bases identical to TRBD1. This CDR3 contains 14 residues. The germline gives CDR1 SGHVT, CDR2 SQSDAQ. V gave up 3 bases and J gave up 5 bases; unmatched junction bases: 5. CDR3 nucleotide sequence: TGTGCCAGCAGCTTTTACAGGGGGAGGACTGAAGCTTTCTTT. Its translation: CASSFYRGRTEAFF.

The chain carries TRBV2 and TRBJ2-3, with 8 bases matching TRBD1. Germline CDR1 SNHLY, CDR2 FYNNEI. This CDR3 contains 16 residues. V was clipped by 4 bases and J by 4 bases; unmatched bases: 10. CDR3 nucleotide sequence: TGTGCCAGCAGTGGGGTCCACAACAGGGGGGCAGATACGCAGTATTTT. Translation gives CASSGVHNRGADTQYF.

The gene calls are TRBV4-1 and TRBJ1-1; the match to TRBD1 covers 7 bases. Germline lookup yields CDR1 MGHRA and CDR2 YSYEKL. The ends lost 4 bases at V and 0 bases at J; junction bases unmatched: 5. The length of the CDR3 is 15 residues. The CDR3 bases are TGCGCCAGCAGCCTAGCGACAGGGATGAACACTGAAGCTTTCTTT. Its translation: CASSLATGMNTEAFF.

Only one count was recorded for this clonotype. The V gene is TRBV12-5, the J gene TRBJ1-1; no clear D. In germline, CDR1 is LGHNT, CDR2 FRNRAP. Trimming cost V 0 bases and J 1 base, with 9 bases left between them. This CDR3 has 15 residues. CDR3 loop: CASGLVPTGNTEAFF. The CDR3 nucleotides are TGTGCTAGTGGTTTGGTTCCGACGGGGAACACTGAAGCTTTCTTT.

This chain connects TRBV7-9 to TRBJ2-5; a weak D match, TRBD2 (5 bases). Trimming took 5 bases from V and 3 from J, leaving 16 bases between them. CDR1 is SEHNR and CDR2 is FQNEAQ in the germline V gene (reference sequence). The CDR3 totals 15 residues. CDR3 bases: TGTGCCAGCAGCCTGGGCCCTATGAGGGAAGAGACCCAGTACTTC. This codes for CASSLGPMREETQYF.

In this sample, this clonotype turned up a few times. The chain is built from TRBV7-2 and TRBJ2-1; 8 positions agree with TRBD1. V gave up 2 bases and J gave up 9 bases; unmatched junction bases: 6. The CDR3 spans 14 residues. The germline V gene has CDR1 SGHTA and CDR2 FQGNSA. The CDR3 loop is CASSLTSGGGEQFF. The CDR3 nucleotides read TGTGCCAGCAGCTTAACTTCAGGGGGCGGTGAGCAGTTCTTC.

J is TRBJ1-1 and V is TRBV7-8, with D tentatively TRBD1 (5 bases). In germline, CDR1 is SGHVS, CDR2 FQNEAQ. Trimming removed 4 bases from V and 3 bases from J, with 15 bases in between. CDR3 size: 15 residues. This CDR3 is CASSWFGGEYTEAFF. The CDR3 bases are TGTGCCAGCAGCTGGTTCGGGGGTGAGTACACTGAAGCTTTCTTT.

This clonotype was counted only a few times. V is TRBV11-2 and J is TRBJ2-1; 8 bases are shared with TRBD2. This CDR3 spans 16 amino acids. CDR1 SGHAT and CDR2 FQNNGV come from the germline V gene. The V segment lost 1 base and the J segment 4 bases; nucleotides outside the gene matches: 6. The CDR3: CASSLGGGLVYNEQFF. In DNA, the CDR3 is TGTGCCAGCAGCTTAGGGGGGGGACTAGTTTACAATGAGCAGTTCTTC.

CDR3 coding DNA: TGTGCCAGCAAACAGGGACTAGCGGAAGAGACCCAGTACTTC. Its protein is CASKQGLAEETQYF. The chain has TRBV6-6 and TRBJ2-5; TRBD2 matches at 11 bases. CDR1 is MNHNY, CDR2 SVGAGI, per germline (reference sequence). This CDR3 contains 14 residues. V gave up 7 bases and J gave up 3 bases; unmatched junction bases: 4.

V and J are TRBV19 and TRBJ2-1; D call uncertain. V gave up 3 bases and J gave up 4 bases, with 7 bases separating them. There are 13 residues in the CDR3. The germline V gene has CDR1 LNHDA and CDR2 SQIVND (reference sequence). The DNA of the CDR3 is TGTGCCAGTAGTATCATCGGTTACAATGAGCAGTTCTTC. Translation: CASSIIGYNEQFF.

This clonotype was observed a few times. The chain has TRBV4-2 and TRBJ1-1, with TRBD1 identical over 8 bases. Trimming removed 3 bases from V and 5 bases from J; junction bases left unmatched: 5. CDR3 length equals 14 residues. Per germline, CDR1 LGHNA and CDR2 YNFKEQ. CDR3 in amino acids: CASSQETGDTEAFF. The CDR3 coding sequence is TGTGCCAGCAGCCAGGAGACAGGGGATACTGAAGCTTTCTTT.

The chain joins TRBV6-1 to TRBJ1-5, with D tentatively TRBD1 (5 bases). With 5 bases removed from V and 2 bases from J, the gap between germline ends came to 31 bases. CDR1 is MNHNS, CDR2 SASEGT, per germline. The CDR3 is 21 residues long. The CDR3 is CASSLPFRDPSEVLGNQPQHF. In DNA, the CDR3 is TGTGCCAGCAGTCTCCCCTTCCGGGACCCATCGGAAGTACTAGGCAATCAGCCCCAGCATTTT.

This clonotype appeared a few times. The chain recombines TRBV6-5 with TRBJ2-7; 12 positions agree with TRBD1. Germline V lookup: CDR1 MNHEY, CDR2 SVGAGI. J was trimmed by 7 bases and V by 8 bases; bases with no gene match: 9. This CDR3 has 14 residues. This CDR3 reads CASGPGQGAREQYF. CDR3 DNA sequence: TGTGCCAGCGGTCCGGGACAGGGGGCCCGAGAGCAGTACTTC.

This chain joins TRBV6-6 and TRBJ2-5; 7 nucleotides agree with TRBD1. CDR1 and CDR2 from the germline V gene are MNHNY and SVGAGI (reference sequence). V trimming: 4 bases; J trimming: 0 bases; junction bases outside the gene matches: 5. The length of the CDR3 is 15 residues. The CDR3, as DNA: TGTGCCAGCAGTTCTACAGGGGTCCACCAAGAGACCCAGTACTTC. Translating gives CASSSTGVHQETQYF.

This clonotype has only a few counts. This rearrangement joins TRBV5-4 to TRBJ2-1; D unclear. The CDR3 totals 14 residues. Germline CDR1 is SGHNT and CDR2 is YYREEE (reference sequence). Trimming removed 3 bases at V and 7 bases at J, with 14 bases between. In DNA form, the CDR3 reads TGTGCCAGCAGCTCTGGGGAAGGGCGGAATGAGCAGTTCTTC. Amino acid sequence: CASSSGEGRNEQFF.